A selection of T cell receptor beta chains follows, all from one sample in a study of patients and donors after allogeneic stem cell transplantation. TCRdb processed the RT-PCR reads anew with MiXCR; each CDR3 protein has one entry. The top ten clones hold around 35% of a sample with 190,000 or so distinct CDR3 sequences, 41% of them seen once. Sequencing input: blood, either unsorted or a sorted T cell fraction (not recorded which). Receptors originate from a human donor who was either an allogeneic HSCT recipient or a stem cell or donor lymphocyte infusion donor (not recorded which). It is not recorded whose cells these are; they may come from a transplant donor. Both conserved end residues are part of each CDR3. D genes are given only for firm matches. Size values are once, few and many counts, or a class for expanded clones, and some rows have none.

CASSSPSGSADTQYF,TGTGCCAGCAGTTCGCCTAGCGGGAGCGCAGATACGCAGTATTTT,TRBJ2-3,few,15,TRBV12-3/TRBV12-4,TRBD2
CASSPGGPIAFF,TGTGCCAGCAGTCCAGGGGGCCCTATCGCTTTCTTT,TRBJ1-1,-,12,TRBV6-6,TRBD1
CSVERGLSYNEQFF,TGCAGCGTTGAACGGGGACTGTCCTACAATGAGCAGTTCTTC,TRBJ2-1,-,14,TRBV29-1,-
CASSPVDTEAFF,TGTGCCAGCAGCCCAGTAGACACTGAAGCTTTCTTT,TRBJ1-1,-,12,TRBV9,-
CASILPQGERGNTIYF,TGTGCCAGCATCTTACCCCAGGGGGAGAGGGGAAACACCATATATTTT,TRBJ1-3,few,16,TRBV12-3/TRBV12-4,TRBD1
CASSFADRSYEQYF,TGTGCCAGCAGTTTTGCGGACAGGTCCTACGAGCAGTACTTC,TRBJ2-7,-,14,TRBV27,TRBD1
CASSDLNTEAFF,TGCGCCAGCAGCGACTTGAACACTGAAGCTTTCTTT,TRBJ1-1,-,12,TRBV4-3,-
CASSRGSGDGYTF,TGTGCCAGTAGCCGAGGGTCCGGGGACGGCTACACCTTC,TRBJ1-2,-,13,TRBV19,-
CATAAGFYNSPLHF,TGTGCCACTGCCGCGGGATTCTATAATTCACCCCTCCACTTT,TRBJ1-6,few,14,TRBV2,-
CASSYTLSEPNTGELFF,TGTGCCAGCAGTTATACTTTATCCGAGCCCAACACCGGGGAGCTGTTTTTT,TRBJ2-2,few,17,TRBV12-3/TRBV12-4,-
CASSLRGRETEAFF,TGTGCCAGCAGCTTACGGGGACGAGAGACTGAAGCTTTCTTT,TRBJ1-1,few,14,TRBV7-2,-
CASLGQGVRNEQFF,TGTGCCAGCTTGGGACAGGGGGTGAGAAATGAGCAGTTCTTC,TRBJ2-1,few,14,TRBV7-9,TRBD1
CASSLIPPIGTGSPLHF,TGTGCCAGCAGCTTAATCCCCCCGATCGGGACGGGTTCACCCCTCCACTTT,TRBJ1-6,-,17,TRBV27,-
CASSLAGREKEYNQPQHF,TGTGCCAGCAGCTTAGCGGGCAGGGAGAAGGAATACAATCAGCCCCAGCATTTT,TRBJ1-5,-,18,TRBV7-2,-
CASSELQTSTDTQYF,TGCGCCAGCAGCGAACTTCAGACTAGCACAGATACGCAGTATTTT,TRBJ2-3,-,15,TRBV4-3,-
CASSPGTQGLNSPLHF,TGTGCCAGCAGCCCAGGGACTCAGGGCCTCAATTCACCCCTCCACTTT,TRBJ1-6,-,16,TRBV12-3/TRBV12-4,-
CASSQQGLGAFF,TGCGCCAGCAGCCAACAGGGTCTTGGAGCTTTCTTT,TRBJ1-1,-,12,TRBV5-1,-
CASSHAWGRGWSYEQYF,TGCGCCAGCAGCCATGCTTGGGGCAGGGGGTGGTCCTACGAGCAGTACTTC,TRBJ2-7,-,17,TRBV4-3,TRBD1
CSARNEVHYGYTF,TGCAGTGCCCGAAACGAGGTACATTATGGCTACACCTTC,TRBJ1-2,-,13,TRBV20-1,-
CSARMGEYQPQHF,TGCAGTGCTAGAATGGGGGAATATCAGCCCCAGCATTTT,TRBJ1-5,few,13,TRBV20-1,-
CASASGFGQGIAGELFF,TGTGCTAGTGCCAGTGGTTTTGGACAGGGGATCGCCGGGGAGCTGTTTTTT,TRBJ2-2,once,17,TRBV12-5,TRBD1
CASSQAATNPYEQYF,TGCGCCAGCAGCCAAGCTGCGACGAACCCCTACGAGCAGTACTTC,TRBJ2-7,-,15,TRBV4-3,-
CASMPTSGTGADTQYF,TGTGCCAGTATGCCCACTTCCGGGACAGGGGCAGATACGCAGTATTTT,TRBJ2-3,-,16,TRBV7-9,TRBD1
CASSPGLDDYNEQFF,TGTGCCAGCAGTCCCGGACTAGACGATTACAATGAGCAGTTCTTC,TRBJ2-1,few,15,TRBV12-3/TRBV12-4,TRBD2
CASSLIRGLGLYEQYF,TGTGCCAGCAGTTTAATTAGGGGCTTGGGGCTGTACGAGCAGTACTTC,TRBJ2-7,few,16,TRBV27,-
CASTKTETAEAFF,TGTGCCAGCACTAAAACAGAGACCGCTGAAGCTTTCTTT,TRBJ1-1,once,13,TRBV2,-
CASSQDDGIQYF,TGTGCCAGCAGCCAAGATGACGGCATTCAGTACTTC,TRBJ2-4,-,12,TRBV3-1,-
CASSLGIGSGNTIYF,TGTGCCAGCAGTTTAGGCATAGGCTCTGGAAACACCATATATTTT,TRBJ1-3,-,15,TRBV12-3/TRBV12-4,-